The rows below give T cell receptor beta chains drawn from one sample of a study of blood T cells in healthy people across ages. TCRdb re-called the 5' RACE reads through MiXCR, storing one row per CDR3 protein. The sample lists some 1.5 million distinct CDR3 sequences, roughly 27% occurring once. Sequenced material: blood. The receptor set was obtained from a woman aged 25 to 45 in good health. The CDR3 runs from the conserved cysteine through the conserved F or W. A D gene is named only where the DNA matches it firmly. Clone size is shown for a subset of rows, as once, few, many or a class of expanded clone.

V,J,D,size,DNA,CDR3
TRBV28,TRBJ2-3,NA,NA,TGTGCCAGCAGTTCAATGGGCAGGGGGGGGACAGATACGCAGTATTTT,CASSSMGRGGTDTQYF
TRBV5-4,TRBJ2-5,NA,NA,TGTGCCAGCAGCTTGGTTGGGGGAGTAAAGACCCAGTACTTC,CASSLVGGVKTQYF
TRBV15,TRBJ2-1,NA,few,TGTGCCACCAGGCTTGGTGGTGAGCAGTTCTTC,CATRLGGEQFF
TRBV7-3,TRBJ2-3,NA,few,TGTGCCAGCAGCCGTCAAGGCGGGCAGGAAGGCGCAGATACGCAGTATTTT,CASSRQGGQEGADTQYF
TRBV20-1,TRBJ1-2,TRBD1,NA,TGCAGTGCTGGGACAGAAATCTATGGCTACACCTTC,CSAGTEIYGYTF
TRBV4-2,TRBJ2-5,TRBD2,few,TGTGCCAGCAGCCAATGGGGAGGACTAGCGGGGGGGACCCAGTACTTC,CASSQWGGLAGGTQYF
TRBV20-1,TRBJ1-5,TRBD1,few,TGCAGTGCCCTGAAGGGACAGCCCGGCAATCAGCCCCAGCATTTT,CSALKGQPGNQPQHF
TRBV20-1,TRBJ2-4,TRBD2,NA,TGCAGTGCTAGAGCCCCGGGACTAGCGGGGGGGAGGGCCAAAAACATTCAGTACTTC,CSARAPGLAGGRAKNIQYF
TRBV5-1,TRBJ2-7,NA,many,TGCGCCAGCAGCATGGACAGCCCCTACGAGCAGTACTTC,CASSMDSPYEQYF
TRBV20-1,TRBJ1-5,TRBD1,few,TGCAGTGCATACACAGGGGCAGGTCAGCCCCAGCATTTT,CSAYTGAGQPQHF
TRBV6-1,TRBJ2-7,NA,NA,TGTGCCAGCAGCCTTCGGGCGGCAGGGTATGAAAAGGGAGTCTCCTACGAGCAGTACTTC,CASSLRAAGYEKGVSYEQYF
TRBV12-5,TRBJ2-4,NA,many,TGTGCTAGTGGTTTGCCCTCCCAGAACATTCAGTACTTC,CASGLPSQNIQYF
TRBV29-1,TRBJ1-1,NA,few,TGCAGCGTTGCCCCAGGGATATCTGAAGCTTTCTTT,CSVAPGISEAFF
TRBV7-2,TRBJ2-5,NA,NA,TGTGCCAGCAGCCCAGGGCCTCCTCTCCAAGAGACCCAGTACTTC,CASSPGPPLQETQYF
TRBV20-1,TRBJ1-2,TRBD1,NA,TGCAGTGCTAGAGAGCAGGGGGTCCTTAACTATGGCTACACCTTC,CSAREQGVLNYGYTF
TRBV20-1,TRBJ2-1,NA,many,TGCAGTGCTAGAGTGCGAAGCCATGAGCAGTTCTTC,CSARVRSHEQFF
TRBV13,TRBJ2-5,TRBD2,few,TGTGCCAGCAGCGATACCGGGACTAGCGGGAGACCCCCCCAAGAGACCCAGTACTTC,CASSDTGTSGRPPQETQYF
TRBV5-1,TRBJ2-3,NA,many,TGCGCCAGCAGCTTGGGAGGGGTAAATACGCAGTATTTT,CASSLGGVNTQYF
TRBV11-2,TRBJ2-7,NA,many,TGTGCCAGCAGCTTACCAGTCTCCTACGAGCAGTACTTC,CASSLPVSYEQYF
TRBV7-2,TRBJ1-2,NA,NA,TGTGCCAGCATCCAAGGACCGGGGTATGGCTACACCTTC,CASIQGPGYGYTF
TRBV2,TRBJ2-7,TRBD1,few,TGTGCCAGCCAAGCTCCCGGGACAGGGATCCACGAGCAGTACTTC,CASQAPGTGIHEQYF
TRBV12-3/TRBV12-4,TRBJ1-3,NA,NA,TGTGTCAGCACACCCGGGGGGAGCTCTGGAAACACCATATATTTT,CVSTPGGSSGNTIYF
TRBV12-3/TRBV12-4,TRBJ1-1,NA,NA,TGTGCCAGCAGTCCTTACGGTTTCTTT,CASSPYGFF
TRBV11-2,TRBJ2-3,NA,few,TGTGCCAGCAGCTTAAATCGGATCACAGATACGCAGTATTTT,CASSLNRITDTQYF
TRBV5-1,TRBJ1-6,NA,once,TGCGCCAGCAGCGAGACCGCCGGGGTAAATTCACCCCTCCACTTT,CASSETAGVNSPLHF
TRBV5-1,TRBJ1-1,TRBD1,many,TGTGCCAGCAGCTTAGGGGGACAGGGGAACACTGAAGCTTTCTTT,CASSLGGQGNTEAFF
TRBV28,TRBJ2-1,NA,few,TGTGCCACCCAGGGGAGGAATGAGCAGTTCTTC,CATQGRNEQFF
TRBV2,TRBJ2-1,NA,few,TGTGCCGCGCGAGGGGCTAGGGTATACAATGAGCAGTTCTTC,CAARGARVYNEQFF
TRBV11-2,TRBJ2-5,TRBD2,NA,TGTGCCAGCAGCCCCCCGGGACTAGCGGGGGGTATGGGGGAGACCCAGTACTTC,CASSPPGLAGGMGETQYF
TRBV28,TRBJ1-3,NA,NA,TGTGCCAGCGTGGTGGAATCTGGAAACACCATATATTTT,CASVVESGNTIYF
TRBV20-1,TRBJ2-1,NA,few,TGCAGTGCTAGACTACCCCGGGGCTACTACAATGAGCAGTTCTTC,CSARLPRGYYNEQFF
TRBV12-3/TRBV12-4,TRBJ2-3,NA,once,TGTGCCAGCAGCCCAGCGAGCGCAGATGTGGAGTATTTT,CASSPASADVEYF
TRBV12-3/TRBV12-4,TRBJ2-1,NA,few,TGTGCCAGCACAAAAGAGCGGGCCACGGACAATGAGCAGTTCTTC,CASTKERATDNEQFF
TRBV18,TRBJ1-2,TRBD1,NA,TGTGCCAGCTCACAAAACGCGGATTCAACCGGGACAGCTTATGGCTACACCTTC,CASSQNADSTGTAYGYTF
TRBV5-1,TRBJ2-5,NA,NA,TGCGCCAGCAGGCCTCCAAGCTCTGAGACCCAGTACTTC,CASRPPSSETQYF